Sequencing of this T cell receptor beta chain was carried out in a study of regulatory T cells in long-lasting Graves disease. Study background: The definition of persistent Graves' disease was over 5 years of antithyroid drugs with positive TSH receptor antibodies. Study-wide results and limits: Repertoires from persistent disease leaned toward TRBV28, TRBJ1-2 and TRBJ2-5.

Germline CDR1 reads MDHEN; CDR2 reads SYDVKM. V shed 5 bases, J shed 3 bases, and the junction held 11 bases outside the gene matches. The CDR3 contains 16 residues. This clonotype has a count of ten or more. Its antigen is not known. Library construction for TCR beta used iRepertoire HTBI primers and Arm-PCR of CDR3 regions. TCRdb redid the calling of the multiplex PCR reads with MiXCR, one entry per CDR3 protein. The repertoire holds roughly 430,000 distinct CDR3 sequences, with roughly 23% as singletons. The time point was: persistent/refractory GD, antithyroid drugs over 5 years with positive TRAb. Construction of the TCR library relied on RNA isolated from PBMCs. An endocrinology department in Xi'an, China, recruited the patients.

The TCR was taken from a female donor with Graves disease. This chain links TRBV28 with TRBJ1-1; 8 bases are shared with TRBD1. The sample was peripheral blood mononuclear cells (PBMCs), taken when the disease was refractory, from a patient treated with antithyroid drugs. The CDR3 loop reads CASSGTGPFGDTEAFF. The CDR3 DNA reads TGTGCCAGCAGTGGGACAGGCCCGTTCGGTGACACTGAAGCTTTCTTT.